This passage covers 10 T cell receptor beta chains from one sample sequenced in a study of blood T cell repertoires in COVID-19. TCRdb keeps only in-frame clones here, not all; method: immunoSEQ multiplex PCR. This sample has 250,000 to 400,000 clones, with about 87% found just once. Sequencing input: peripheral blood. The receptors were gathered from a woman aged 30 to 39 with COVID-19, enrolled during active disease.

J is TRBJ1-2 and V is TRBV7-9, with no clear D. Trimming cost V 3 bases and J 0 bases, with 11 bases left between them. Germline CDR1 is SEHNR and CDR2 is FQNEAQ (reference sequence). The CDR3 covers 15 residues. The CDR3 DNA reads as TGTGCCAGCAGCTTGGGAGAAATCCCTAACTATGGCTACACCTTC. This codes for CASSLGEIPNYGYTF.

The CDR3 is CASRRTGRETQYF. The CDR3, as DNA: TGTGCCAGCAGGCGGACAGGGCGGGAGACCCAGTACTTC. V gene TRBV28 combines with J gene TRBJ2-5, with 8 bases matching TRBD1. V was clipped by 6 bases and J by 5 bases; unmatched bases: 5. Germline V gives CDR1 MDHEN, CDR2 SYDVKM. The CDR3 runs to 13 residues.

The chain recombines TRBV12-5 with TRBJ1-1; 9 bases fit TRBD1. The CDR3 totals 15 residues. The junction had 13 bases not matched to a gene; V was cut back by 4 bases and J by 10 bases. In germline, CDR1 is LGHNT, CDR2 FRNRAP. The CDR3 bases are TGTGCTAGTGGTTCCGGGAGGACAGGGGAGGTGGGAGCTTTCTTT. As protein: CASGSGRTGEVGAFF.

This chain connects TRBV6-5 to TRBJ2-1; TRBD2 matches 13 bases. The ends lost 2 bases at V and 10 bases at J; junction bases unmatched: 5. The V gene's germline CDR1 is MNHEY and CDR2 SVGAGI. The CDR3 has 15 amino acids. The CDR3: CASSYRTSGGAEQFF. DNA of the CDR3: TGTGCCAGCAGTTACCGAACTAGCGGGGGGGCCGAGCAGTTCTTC.

The J gene is TRBJ1-3, the V gene TRBV20-1, with TRBD1 matching 10 bases. V shed 3 bases and J 2 bases; nucleotides not matched to a gene: 1. Germline CDR1 DFQATT, CDR2 SNEGSKA (reference sequence). The CDR3 loop spans 14 amino acids. This CDR3 is CSASGTGAGNTIYF. The DNA for the CDR3 is TGCAGTGCTAGTGGGACAGGGGCTGGAAACACCATATATTTT.

The V call is TRBV6-5, the J call TRBJ2-1; D may be TRBD1 (5 bases). V was pared by 5 bases and J by 3 bases, with 14 bases between. In germline, CDR1 is MNHEY, CDR2 SVGAGI. This CDR3 region has 15 residues. The CDR3, as DNA: TGTGCCAGCAGTACACGACAGAAACACTACAATGAGCAGTTCTTC. Protein: CASSTRQKHYNEQFF.

The V and J genes are TRBV4-3 and TRBJ2-3, with 12 bases matching TRBD2. Germline CDR1 is LGHNA and CDR2 is YSLEER. V trimming: 3 bases; J trimming: 5 bases; junction bases outside the gene matches: 9. The length of the CDR3 is 17 residues. This CDR3 reads CASSQTLAGGPGDTQYF. The CDR3 nucleotides are TGCGCCAGCAGCCAGACCCTAGCGGGGGGGCCAGGAGATACGCAGTATTTT.

The chain carries TRBV29-1 and TRBJ1-1, with a weak D call TRBD1 (5 bases). With 3 bases removed from V and 1 base from J, the gap between germline ends came to 6 bases. CDR3 length: 12 amino acids. CDR1 and CDR2 (germline): SQVTM, ANQGSEA. CDR3 residues: CSVEDKNTEAFF. The CDR3, as DNA: TGCAGCGTTGAGGACAAGAACACTGAAGCTTTCTTT.

The CDR3 spells CASRPNRRGNSPLHF. The CDR3 nucleotides read TGTGCCAGCAGGCCCAACCGCCGGGGTAATTCACCCCTCCACTTT. The chain has TRBV11-3 and TRBJ1-6, with D unresolved. Trimming removed 6 bases at V and 6 bases at J, with 15 bases between. Germline CDR1 reads SGHNT; CDR2 reads YENEEA. The CDR3 spans 15 residues.

The chain uses TRBV2 and TRBJ1-5; TRBD1 agrees at 9 bases. The CDR3 has 15 amino acids. V shed 6 bases, J shed 5 bases, and the junction held 8 bases outside the gene matches. Germline CDR1 SNHLY, CDR2 FYNNEI. The CDR3 region is CASRPSTGGYQPQHF. As DNA, the CDR3 is TGTGCCAGCAGACCAAGTACAGGGGGCTATCAGCCCCAGCATTTT.